Each of the 28 T cell receptor beta chains below was sequenced from the same sample in a study of blood T cells in healthy people across ages. The authors ran a second PCR of about 6 to 12 cycles using a sample-barcoded 5' primer and a J-beta primer mix. MiXCR, applied by TCRdb to the 5' RACE reads, yields one record per CDR3 protein. The table includes 1.5 million to 2 million distinct CDR3 sequences, 25% to 30% detected once. Sequenced sample: blood. The source is a woman younger than 45 in good health.

There are a few counts of this clonotype. This may come from a read error, since a much larger clone is one base off. The chain is built from TRBV3-1 and TRBJ2-7; 10 bases are shared with TRBD2. The germline V gene has CDR1 LGHDT and CDR2 YNNKEL (reference sequence). Germline trimming cut 0 bases from V and 3 bases from J; bases unmatched to any gene: 8. CDR3 length: 17 residues. The CDR3: CASSQEFRLAGCYEQYF. The CDR3 DNA reads TGTGCCAGCAGCCAAGAGTTCAGACTAGCGGGTTGCTACGAGCAGTACTTC.

This clonotype was recorded a few times. The chain combines TRBV7-2 with TRBJ2-7, with 7 bases matching TRBD1. The CDR3 covers 14 residues. With 5 bases clipped from V and 3 bases from J, the junction kept 7 bases outside the gene matches. Germline V gene data show CDR1 as SGHTA and CDR2 as FQGNSA. For the CDR3, the DNA is TGTGCCAGCAGCGCACGACAGGGAAACTACGAGCAGTACTTC. Translated: CASSARQGNYEQYF. The whole variable domain, filled in from reference TRBV7-2 and TRBJ2-7, reads GAGVSQSPSNKVTEKGKDVELRCDPISGHTALYWYRQSLGQGLEFLIYFQGNSAPDKSGLPSDRFSAERTGGSVSTLTIQRTQQEDSAVYLCASSARQGNYEQYFGPGTRLTVT.

Ten or more counts support this clonotype. The rearrangement uses TRBV28 and TRBJ2-7; TRBD1 is a possible D gene (6 bases). Trimming pared 6 bases from V and 2 bases from J, leaving 17 bases between. CDR3 length equals 15 residues. Germline values: CDR1 MDHEN, CDR2 SYDVKM. CDR3 nucleotide sequence: TGTGCCAGCAGCTCAGCCGGGACACATCCCTACGAGCAGTACTTC. Translation gives CASSSAGTHPYEQYF. The whole variable domain, filled in from reference TRBV28 and TRBJ2-7, reads DVKVTQSSRYLVKRTGEKVFLECVQDMDHENMFWYRQDPGLGLRLIYFSYDVKMKEKGDIPEGYSVSREKKERFSLILESASTNQTSMYLCASSSAGTHPYEQYFGPGTRLTVT.

Many counts were recorded for this clonotype. The chain is built from TRBV29-1 and TRBJ2-1, with D uncertain. V dropped 7 bases and J dropped 6 bases, with 10 bases sitting between them. The CDR3 sequence is 11 residues long. The V gene's germline CDR1 is SQVTM and CDR2 ANQGSEA. CDR3 bases: TGCAGCGCCGGCGGCCCCAATGAGCAGTTCTTC. Translated, it gives CSAGGPNEQFF.

The gene calls are TRBV6-1 and TRBJ2-2, with unresolved D. CDR3 length: 13 amino acids. Trimming removed 4 bases at V and 4 bases at J, with 7 bases between. In germline, CDR1 is MNHNS, CDR2 SASEGT. This CDR3 reads CASSVFGTGELFF. DNA for the CDR3: TGTGCCAGCAGTGTCTTTGGCACCGGGGAGCTGTTTTTT.

Points on this clonotype: A much larger clone differs from this one at a single base, so this may be a read error. The chain employs TRBV25-1 and TRBJ2-7; 8 nucleotides align to TRBD1. The J call may be wrong; the DNA end is better matched by TRBJ2-5. The V gene's germline CDR1 is MGHDK and CDR2 SYGVNS. CDR3 size: 12 residues. CDR3 protein: CAVQGASETQYF. CDR3 DNA sequence: TGTGCTGTTCAGGGGGCCTCAGAGACCCAGTACTTC.

This clonotype was counted between two and nine times. J is TRBJ2-3 and V is TRBV12-3 or TRBV12-4; D is perhaps TRBD1 (5 bases). V was trimmed by 3 bases and J by 4 bases, leaving 14 bases between them. The CDR3 loop spans 15 amino acids. In DNA, the CDR3 is TGTGCCAGCAGTTTCCGACGCAGGGCCGCAGATACGCAGTATTTT. Its translation: CASSFRRRAADTQYF.

This clonotype occurred a few times. This rearrangement joins TRBV18 to TRBJ1-2; D remains unclear. The ends were cut back, 0 bases at V and 1 base at J, with 9 bases in the middle. The CDR3 has 15 residues. CDR1 is KGHSH, CDR2 LQKENI, per germline. CDR3: CASSPPAKLNYGYTF. The CDR3, as DNA: TGTGCCAGCTCACCACCGGCGAAGCTTAACTATGGCTACACCTTC.

About this clonotype itself: A much larger clone lies a single base off, so this may be a read error. This chain uses TRBV2 with TRBJ2-5, with D possibly being TRBD1 or TRBD2 (6 bases each). The CDR3 consists of 15 residues. From germline, CDR1 is SNHLY and CDR2 FYNNEI. The CDR3 loop is CASTGDKPPQEAQYF. CDR3 sequence (DNA): TGTGCCAGCACGGGGGACAAGCCCCCCCAAGAGGCCCAGTACTTC.

The chain joins TRBV5-1 to TRBJ1-2; 8 bases fit TRBD1. The germline V gene has CDR1 SGHRS and CDR2 YFSETQ. The trim removed 5 bases at V and 6 bases at J, leaving 6 bases unmatched. The CDR3 is 13 amino acids. The CDR3 sequence is CASRLQDRDGYTF. The DNA for the CDR3 is TGCGCCAGCAGATTGCAGGACAGGGATGGCTACACCTTC.

Regarding this clonotype: This may arise from a read error, as a much more abundant clone is one base away. The chain has TRBV9 and TRBJ1-4, with D unresolved. This CDR3 comprises 16 residues. The germline CDR1 and CDR2 sequences are SGDLS and YYNGEE. V shed 3 bases and J shed 16 bases, with 28 bases lying between them. The CDR3 reads CASSDTSGSSTDTQFF. CDR3 nucleotide sequence: TGTGCCAGCAGCGACACTAGCGGGTCTAGCACAGATACGCAGTTTTTT. The full variable domain, rest sourced from reference TRBV9 and TRBJ1-4, is DSGVTQTPKHLITATGQRVTLRCSPRSGDLSVYWYQQSLDQGLQFLIQYYNGEERAKGNILERFSAQQFPDLHSELNLSSLELGDSALYFCASSDTSGSSTDTQFFGSGTQLSVL.

The genes are TRBV4-3 and TRBJ2-2, with 8 bases lining up with TRBD2. This CDR3 is 15 amino acids long. Losses at the gene ends were 2 bases for V and 3 bases for J; bases not matched to a gene: 2. Germline V CDR1 and CDR2: LGHNA, YSLEER. Here the CDR3 DNA reads TGCGCCAGCAGCCAAACGGGGGGGTACACCGGGGAGCTGTTTTTT. It codes for CASSQTGGYTGELFF.

This clonotype was counted only a few times. The J gene is TRBJ2-2, the V gene TRBV5-6; 9 bases line up with TRBD1. This CDR3 comprises 15 residues. The germline V gene encodes CDR1 SGHDT and CDR2 YYEEEE. Trimming took 3 bases from V and 4 from J; bases not matched to a gene: 4. DNA of the CDR3: TGTGCCAGCAGCTGGACAGGGGTGGGCACCGGGGAGCTGTTTTTT. Translating gives CASSWTGVGTGELFF.

DNA for the CDR3: TGCAGTGCTAAGGGACAGGGTTTTAATGAGCAGTTCTTC. It is translated as CSAKGQGFNEQFF. V is TRBV20-1 and J is TRBJ2-1; the match to TRBD1 covers 9 bases. CDR3 length: 13 amino acids. Germline values: CDR1 DFQATT, CDR2 SNEGSKA (reference sequence). Trimming took 4 bases from V and 7 from J; bases not matched to a gene: 5.

This clonotype was seen a few times. The chain has TRBV12-5 and TRBJ1-5, with D unresolved. The CDR3 runs to 18 residues. V was cut by 0 bases and J by 2 bases, with 17 bases left in between. Germline loops: CDR1 LGHNT, CDR2 FRNRAP. CDR3 protein: CASGLVHAGLDGNQPQHF. For the CDR3, the DNA is TGTGCTAGTGGTTTGGTACACGCAGGCCTCGACGGCAATCAGCCCCAGCATTTT.

The rearrangement links TRBV20-1 to TRBJ1-2; D remains ambiguous. The CDR3 is made up of 12 amino acids. Between the trimmed V and J ends, which lost 2 bases and 8 bases, there was a span of 12 bases. The germline CDR1 and CDR2 sequences are DFQATT and SNEGSKA (reference sequence). The CDR3 region is CSARRTVEGYTF. CDR3 nucleotides: TGCAGTGCTAGAAGGACCGTGGAGGGCTACACCTTC.

This clonotype was detected only a few times. The V gene is TRBV6-2 or TRBV6-3, the J gene TRBJ2-1, with D uncertain. CDR3 length: 14 residues. The germline gives CDR1 MNHEY, CDR2 SVGEGT. V shed 1 base and J shed 6 bases, with 10 bases lying between them. The CDR3 sequence: CASSYFLDPNEQFF. DNA for the CDR3: TGTGCCAGCAGTTACTTCCTAGACCCCAATGAGCAGTTCTTC.

In its sample, this clonotype was seen a few times. The chain has TRBV5-4 and TRBJ2-7; the match to TRBD1 covers 8 bases. CDR3 length: 15 residues. Per germline, CDR1 SGHNT and CDR2 YYREEE (reference sequence). The V segment lost 3 bases and the J segment 0 bases; nucleotides outside the gene matches: 5. The CDR3 bases are TGTGCCAGCAGCTGGGGACAGGCAAGCTCCTACGAGCAGTACTTC. Amino acid sequence: CASSWGQASSYEQYF.

Points on this clonotype: Given the absence of the conserved phenylalanine or tryptophan at the CDR3 end, a read error is likely. The genes are TRBV7-2 and TRBJ2-5; tentatively, D is TRBD2 (5 bases). Germline V gives CDR1 SGHTA, CDR2 FQGNSA. The CDR3 is made up of 14 amino acids. V dropped 0 bases and J dropped 5 bases, with 10 bases sitting between them. The chain's CDR3 is CASSLAGLSETQYV. For the CDR3, the DNA is TGTGCCAGCAGCTTAGCCGGACTGTCGGAGACCCAGTACGTC.

This chain uses TRBV5-1 with TRBJ2-1; unclear D gene. V was trimmed by 1 base and J by 3 bases, leaving 11 bases between them. The CDR3 has 15 amino acids. Germline V CDR1 and CDR2: SGHRS, YFSETQ. CDR3: CASSLLGSNYNEQFF. The DNA of the CDR3 is TGCGCCAGCAGCTTGTTGGGTTCGAACTACAATGAGCAGTTCTTC.

V usage is TRBV7-9 and J usage is TRBJ2-1; 8 bases line up with TRBD1. TRBJ2-7 explains the end of the DNA better; the J call may be wrong. The length of the CDR3 is 14 residues. Looked up from germline, CDR1 is SEHNR and CDR2 is FQNEAQ (reference sequence). CDR3 region: CASSLGQGWHEQYF. The CDR3 bases are TGTGCCAGCAGCTTAGGACAGGGGTGGCATGAGCAGTACTTC.

This clonotype has just a few counts. This chain links TRBV5-1 with TRBJ2-3, with 9 positions matching TRBD2. This CDR3 contains 17 residues. The trim removed 3 bases at V and 3 bases at J, leaving 11 bases unmatched. Germline V gene data show CDR1 as SGHRS and CDR2 as YFSETQ. CDR3 amino acids: CASSSGASGVATDTQYF. Here the CDR3 DNA reads TGCGCCAGCAGCTCAGGTGCTAGCGGGGTTGCAACAGATACGCAGTATTTT.

This chain joins TRBV7-6 and TRBJ2-7; 13 positions agree with TRBD2. The CDR3 has 16 residues. Per germline, CDR1 SGHVS and CDR2 FNYEAQ. After removal of 5 bases from V and 7 bases from J, the junction contained 11 bases not matched to a gene. The CDR3 loop reads CASSTFTSGRVGEQYF. CDR3 nucleotide sequence: TGTGCCAGCAGCACCTTTACTAGCGGGAGGGTGGGAGAGCAGTACTTC.

Remarks on this clonotype: The junction departs from the called germline gene at one end, perhaps through a read error. The chain couples TRBV20-1 to TRBJ1-6; D gene ambiguous. The CDR3 totals 17 residues. In germline, CDR1 is DFQATT, CDR2 SNEGSKA (reference sequence). The CDR3 here is CSTRPMDASSYNSPLHF. The DNA for the CDR3 is TGCAGTACTAGACCAATGGACGCAAGCTCCTATAATTCACCCCTCCACTTT.

The J gene is TRBJ2-3, the V gene TRBV29-1, with 8 bases fitting TRBD2. Per the germline V gene, CDR1 is SQVTM and CDR2 is ANQGSEA. V lost 4 bases to trimming and J lost 4 bases; unmatched junction nucleotides: 7. This CDR3 region has 14 residues. In DNA, the CDR3 is TGCAGCGTTGGGGCGGGAGGCCGGGCAGATACGCAGTATTTT. As protein: CSVGAGGRADTQYF.

In this sample, this clonotype turned up many times. The V and J genes are TRBV12-3 or TRBV12-4 and TRBJ2-7; D is tentatively TRBD1 or TRBD2 (5 bases each). The CDR3 has 14 residues. V was clipped by 4 bases and J by 2 bases, with 12 bases between them. The CDR3 reads CASSSRDGPYEQYF. CDR3 in DNA: TGTGCCAGCAGTTCTCGGGACGGACCCTACGAGCAGTACTTC.

This clonotype occurred a few times. A much larger clone is a single base away; this may be a read error. The V and J genes are TRBV29-1 and TRBJ2-7; D not certain. Germline lookup yields CDR1 SQVTM and CDR2 ANQGSEA. V lost 6 bases to trimming and J lost 3 bases, with 9 bases between them. The CDR3 has 11 residues. CDR3 nucleotide sequence: TGCAGCGTGTACGTACGCTACGAGCAGTACTTC. It is translated as CSVYVRYEQYF.

The chain employs TRBV20-1 and TRBJ2-5; 7 bases fit TRBD2. The J call may be wrong; the DNA end is better matched by TRBJ2-7. CDR3 length equals 14 residues. CDR1 is DFQATT and CDR2 is SNEGSKA in the germline V gene (reference sequence). CDR3 sequence (DNA): TGCAGTGCCCGACCGGGGGGAAACTCCCCCGAGCAGTACTTC. The encoded protein is CSARPGGNSPEQYF.